This T cell receptor (beta chain) was identified in a study of T-cell memory formation after mild COVID-19. TCRdb recomputed calls from the 5' RACE reads with MiXCR, one row per CDR3 protein. The repertoire holds 350,000 to 450,000 distinct CDR3 sequences, with around 24% as singletons. V lost 1 base to trimming and J lost 5 bases, with 9 bases between them. CDR1 and CDR2 (germline): SGHVT, SQSDAQ. The CDR3 sequence is 14 residues long. In the case of this clonotype: Antigen: not known.

Findings of the study overall: Contracting CD8+ clones were enriched in EMRA, CD4+ mainly in CM and EM. Specificity for SARS-CoV-2 was not confirmed among the second-wave clones peaking on day 37. That cross-reactive memory joined was suggested by some responding clones appearing in pre-infection memory. Whereas later expanders leaned CD4+, clones contracting day 15 to 85 showed a balanced CD4/CD8 makeup.

This chain connects TRBV7-4 to TRBJ1-5; D ambiguous. The source of this sequence is an adult woman who had mild COVID-19 (a few samples of this study predate the infection). Cell type and time point are not known. The sample consisted of PBMCs or a T cell subset sorted from them (not recorded which). For the CDR3, the DNA is TGTGCCAGCAGCTTAGTTCCAGATCATCAGCCCCAGCATTTT. Its translation: CASSLVPDHQPQHF.